A selection of T cell receptor beta chains follows, all from one sample in a study of CD8+ T cells in alopecia areata. Repertoires were generated with immunoSEQ multiplex PCR, while TCRdb's copy carries only in-frame clones and drops some. The sample lists about 160,000 clones; less than 80% were seen once. The sample here was CD4+ T cells sorted from blood, taken at week 24, from a patient treated with tofacitinib. The receptors originated from a human donor with alopecia areata. CDR3s include the opening cysteine and the closing phenylalanine or tryptophan. A D gene is named only where the DNA matches it firmly. Expanded clones are given a class, and other clones once, few, many or no size at all.

>-|TRBJ1-5|TRBV30|-
CAWSFRGPNQPQHF
TGTGCCTGGTCTTTCCGGGGGCCCAATCAGCCCCAGCATTTT
>-|TRBJ2-3|TRBV5-1|-
CASSAPGAGTDTQYF
TGCGCCAGCAGCGCCCCGGGGGCCGGCACAGATACGCAGTATTTT
>-|TRBJ1-2|TRBV7-2|-
CASSLGRADYGYTF
TGTGCCAGCAGCTTAGGCAGGGCGGACTATGGCTACACCTTC
>-|TRBJ1-1|TRBV5-1|-
CASSLTQGNTEAFF
TGCGCCAGCAGCTTGACACAGGGGAACACTGAAGCTTTCTTT
>-|TRBJ1-1|TRBV7-8|few
CASSLRDWNTEAFF
TGTGCCAGCAGCCTGCGGGATTGGAACACTGAAGCTTTCTTT
>-|TRBJ1-5|TRBV30|few
CAWSVDSNQPQHF
TGTGCCTGGAGTGTAGACAGCAATCAGCCCCAGCATTTT
>-|TRBJ2-2|TRBV29-1|few
CSVVLTGELFF
TGCAGCGTTGTTCTCACCGGGGAGCTGTTTTTT
>-|TRBJ2-1|TRBV29-1|-
CSVEILDRGGTYNEQFF
TGCAGCGTTGAAATCCTGGACCGTGGAGGAACCTACAATGAGCAGTTCTTC
>TRBD1|TRBJ2-2|TRBV10-3|-
CATRDRDPENTGELFF
TGTGCCACCCGGGACAGGGACCCCGAGAACACCGGGGAGCTGTTTTTT
>TRBD1|TRBJ2-7|TRBV7-9|-
CASRLPPITGGLDEQYF
TGTGCCAGCAGGCTTCCTCCTATAACAGGGGGCCTGGACGAGCAGTACTTC
>TRBD1|TRBJ2-2|TRBV5-6|-
CASSLGTGIAGELFF
TGTGCCAGCAGCTTGGGGACAGGGATCGCCGGGGAGCTGTTTTTT
>TRBD2|TRBJ2-7|TRBV2|-
CASSEAELAVPSYEQYF
TGTGCCAGCAGTGAAGCGGAACTAGCGGTACCCTCCTACGAGCAGTACTTC
>-|TRBJ1-5|TRBV4-1|once
CASSQDRQADQPQHF
TGCGCCAGCAGCCAAGATCGGCAGGCTGATCAGCCCCAGCATTTT
>-|TRBJ2-3|TRBV7-2|-
CASSTSPDTQYF
TGTGCCAGCAGCACTTCCCCAGATACGCAGTATTTT
>-|TRBJ1-2|TRBV20-1|few
CSARGSYGYTF
TGCAGTGCTAGAGGGAGCTATGGCTACACCTTC
>TRBD1|TRBJ1-1|TRBV5-1|-
CASSWTRQGRNTEAFF
TGCGCCAGCAGCTGGACTAGACAGGGGAGGAACACTGAAGCTTTCTTT
>TRBD2|TRBJ2-1|TRBV30|-
CAWSFTSGGSYNEQFF
TGTGCCTGGAGTTTTACTAGCGGGGGCTCCTACAATGAGCAGTTCTTC